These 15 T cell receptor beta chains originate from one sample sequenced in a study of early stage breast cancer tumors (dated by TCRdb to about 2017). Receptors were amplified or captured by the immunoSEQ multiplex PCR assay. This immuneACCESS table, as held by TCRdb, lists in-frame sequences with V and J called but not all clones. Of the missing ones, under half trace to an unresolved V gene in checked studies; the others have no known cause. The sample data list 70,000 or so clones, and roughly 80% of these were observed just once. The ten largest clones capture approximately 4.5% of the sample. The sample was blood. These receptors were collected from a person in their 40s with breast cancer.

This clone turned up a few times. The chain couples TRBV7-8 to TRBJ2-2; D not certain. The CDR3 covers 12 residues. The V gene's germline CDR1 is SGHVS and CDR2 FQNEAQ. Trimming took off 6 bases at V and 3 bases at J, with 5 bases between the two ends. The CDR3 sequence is CASSLHTGELFF. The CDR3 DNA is TGTGCCAGCAGTTTGCACACCGGGGAGCTGTTTTTT. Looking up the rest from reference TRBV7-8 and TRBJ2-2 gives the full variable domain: GAGVSQSPRYKVAKRGQDVALRCDPISGHVSLFWYQQALGQGPEFLTYFQNEAQLDKSGLPSDRFFAERPEGSVSTLKIQRTQQEDSAVYLCASSLHTGELFFGEGSRLTVL.

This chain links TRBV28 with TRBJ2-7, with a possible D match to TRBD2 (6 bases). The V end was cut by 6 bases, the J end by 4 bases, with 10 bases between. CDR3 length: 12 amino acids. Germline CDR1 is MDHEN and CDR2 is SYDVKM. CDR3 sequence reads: CASSPGGYEQYF. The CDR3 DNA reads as TGTGCCAGCAGCCCCGGAGGGTACGAGCAGTACTTC.

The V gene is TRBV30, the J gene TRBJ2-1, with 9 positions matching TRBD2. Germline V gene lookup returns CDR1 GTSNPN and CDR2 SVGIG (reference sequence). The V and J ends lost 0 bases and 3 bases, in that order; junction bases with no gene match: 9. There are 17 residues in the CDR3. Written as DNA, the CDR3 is TGTGCCTGGAGTGTAGCGGGAGGAGTCTGGATCTACAATGAGCAGTTCTTC. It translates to CAWSVAGGVWIYNEQFF.

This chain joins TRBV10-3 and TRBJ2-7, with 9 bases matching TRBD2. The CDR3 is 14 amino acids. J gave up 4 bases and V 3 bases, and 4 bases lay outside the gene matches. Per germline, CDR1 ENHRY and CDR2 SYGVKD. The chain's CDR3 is CAISDRAGGYEQYF. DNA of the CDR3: TGTGCCATCAGTGATCGAGCGGGAGGATACGAGCAGTACTTC.

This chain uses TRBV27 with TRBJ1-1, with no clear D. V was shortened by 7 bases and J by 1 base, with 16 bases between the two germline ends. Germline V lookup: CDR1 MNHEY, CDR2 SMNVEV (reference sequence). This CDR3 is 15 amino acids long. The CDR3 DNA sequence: TGTGCCAGCACCACTTTAGGTGCGGGGAACACTGAAGCTTTCTTT. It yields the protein CASTTLGAGNTEAFF.

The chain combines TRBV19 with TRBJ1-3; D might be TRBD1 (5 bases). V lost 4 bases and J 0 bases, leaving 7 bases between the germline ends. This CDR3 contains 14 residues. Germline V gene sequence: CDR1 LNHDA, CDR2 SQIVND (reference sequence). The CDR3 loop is CASSTTASGNTIYF. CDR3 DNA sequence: TGTGCCAGTAGTACGACAGCCTCTGGAAACACCATATATTTT.

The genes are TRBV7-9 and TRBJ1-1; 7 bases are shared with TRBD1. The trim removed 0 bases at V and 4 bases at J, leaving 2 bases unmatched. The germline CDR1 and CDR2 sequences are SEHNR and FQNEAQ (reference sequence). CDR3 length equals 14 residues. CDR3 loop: CASSLASGGTEAFF. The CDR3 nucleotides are TGTGCCAGCAGCTTAGCCTCAGGGGGCACTGAAGCTTTCTTT.

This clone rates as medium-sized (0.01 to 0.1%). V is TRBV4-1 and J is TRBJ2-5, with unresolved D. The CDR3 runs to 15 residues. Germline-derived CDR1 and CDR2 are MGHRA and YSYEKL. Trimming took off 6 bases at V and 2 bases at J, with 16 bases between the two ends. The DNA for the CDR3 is TGCGCCAGCAGTCAAAACCCAGCCAGTCAAGAGACCCAGTACTTC. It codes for CASSQNPASQETQYF.

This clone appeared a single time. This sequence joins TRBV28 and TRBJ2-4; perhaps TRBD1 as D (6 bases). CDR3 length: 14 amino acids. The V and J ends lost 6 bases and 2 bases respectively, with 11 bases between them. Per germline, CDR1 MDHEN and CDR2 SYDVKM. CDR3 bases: TGTGCCAGCAGCCTTACAGGGACCAAAAACATTCAGTACTTC. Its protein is CASSLTGTKNIQYF.

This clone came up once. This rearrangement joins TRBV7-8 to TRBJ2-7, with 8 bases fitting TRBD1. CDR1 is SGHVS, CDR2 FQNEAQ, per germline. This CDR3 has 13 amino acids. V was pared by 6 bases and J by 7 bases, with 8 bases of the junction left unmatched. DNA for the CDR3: TGTGCCAGCAGGCCGACAGGGGCACGGGAGCAGTACTTC. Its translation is CASRPTGAREQYF.

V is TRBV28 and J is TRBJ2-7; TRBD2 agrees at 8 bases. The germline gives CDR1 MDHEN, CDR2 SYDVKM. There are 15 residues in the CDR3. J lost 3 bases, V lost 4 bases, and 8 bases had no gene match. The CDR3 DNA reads TGTGCCAGCAGTTGGGCTAGCGGGTTAATCTACGAGCAGTACTTC. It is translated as CASSWASGLIYEQYF.

The CDR3 DNA sequence: TGTGCCAGCTCACCCCCAGGGACAGGGGTGAAAGGGACGCAGTATTTT. Protein: CASSPPGTGVKGTQYF. The gene calls are TRBV18 and TRBJ2-3; 10 bases match TRBD1. The J segment lost 9 bases and the V segment lost 3 bases, leaving 12 bases of the junction unmatched. CDR3 length: 16 residues. Germline-derived CDR1 and CDR2 are KGHSH and LQKENI.

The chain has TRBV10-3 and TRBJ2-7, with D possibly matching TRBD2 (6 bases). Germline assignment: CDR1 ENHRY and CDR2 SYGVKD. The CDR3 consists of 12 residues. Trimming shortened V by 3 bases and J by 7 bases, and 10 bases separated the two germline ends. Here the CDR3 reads CAISDISGEQYF. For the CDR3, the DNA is TGTGCCATCAGTGACATAAGCGGGGAGCAGTACTTC.

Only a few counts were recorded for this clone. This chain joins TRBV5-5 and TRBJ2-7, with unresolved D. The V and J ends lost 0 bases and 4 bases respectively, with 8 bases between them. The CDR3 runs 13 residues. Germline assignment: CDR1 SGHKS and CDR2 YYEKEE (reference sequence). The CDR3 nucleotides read TGTGCCAGCAGCTTGGAGGGCGAATACGAGCAGTACTTC. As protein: CASSLEGEYEQYF.

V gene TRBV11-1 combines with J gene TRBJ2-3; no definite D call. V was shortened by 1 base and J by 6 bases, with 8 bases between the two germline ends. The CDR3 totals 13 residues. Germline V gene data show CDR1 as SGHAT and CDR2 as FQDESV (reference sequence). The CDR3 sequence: CASSLGFADTQYF. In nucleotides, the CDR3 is TGTGCCAGCAGCTTAGGGTTTGCGGATACGCAGTATTTT.